This T cell receptor beta chain comes out of a study of T cell repertoires in cytomegalovirus infection. Trimming removed 0 bases at V and 0 bases at J, with 6 bases between. CDR3 size: 15 residues. The germline gives CDR1 SGHVS, CDR2 FQNEAQ. This clonotype was seen repeatedly, ten times or more. TCRdb reprocessed the reads via MiXCR and lists one record per CDR3 protein. The table lists under 300,000 distinct CDR3 sequences, more than 15% of them singletons. Input material: CD8+ T cells from PBMCs. The chain joins TRBV7-8 to TRBJ1-3; possibly TRBD1 for D (6 bases). This clonotype originated in a human donor in good health (CMV status not recorded). Some clones in this sample may be carry-over from other donors' samples. CDR3 sequence reads: CASSLAQGSGNTIYF. CDR3 coding DNA: TGTGCCAGCAGCTTAGCACAGGGCTCTGGAAACACCATATATTTT.